The TCR beta chain described here comes from a study of T cell responses to AZD1222 COVID-19 vaccine (dated by TCRdb to the early 2020s). Background for the entire study: AZD1222 recipients with second doses at about 4 weeks or about 12 weeks were pooled, because spike-specific TCR depth and breadth did not differ between schedules. Enrollment into the trials was organized by age into subgroups of 18-55, 56-69 and 70-plus years, and those subgroups contained around 150, 28 and 57 TCR-sequenced participants, respectively. A total of under 250 trial participants underwent TCR sequencing, of whom 207 had received two doses of AZD1222 and around 25 had received two doses of the MenACWY control vaccine.

Taken from the germline V gene, the CDR1 and CDR2 loops are SNHLY and FYNNEI. The CDR3 numbers 10 residues from cysteine through phenylalanine. The only DNA kept is the CDR3, 30 bases in frame from the first base. At the junction V is shortened by 8 bases and J by 8 bases, with 7 bases in between. On this clone: The antigen it binds to is not known. Base qualities are not recorded, but no much larger clone differs from it by a single base.

The CDR3 regions of human TCRbeta chains were analyzed by immunosequencing. In the source study's methods: Repertoire TCRs were matched against a reference library of SARS-CoV-2-specific TCRs generated with the MIRA antigen-specificity platform. Breadth meant the fraction of unique TCRs that were SARS-CoV-2-associated, whereas depth meant the fraction of total T cells that were SARS-CoV-2-associated. Using the MIRA data, each spike-specific TCR was assigned both to the spike region to which the TCR was reactive and to a CD4 or CD8 class. Log10-transformed breadth and depth values were compared by one-way ANOVA with Sidak's multiple comparisons tests. As stored in TCRdb, this immuneACCESS dataset retains in-frame rearrangements with V and J assigned. A fraction of the clones does not appear; measured against another copy, unresolved V genes explain less than half of the discrepancy, and the remainder lacks a known reason. From that table come the V and J calls and clone size; the DNA was used to work out D and trimming. Counted in this sample were approximately 180,000 clones; 92% of them appeared once. Of the sample, more than 9% is held by the ten largest clones.

The meaning of the sample's time point label: baseline before first vaccination. Samples from vaccinated people were obtained from the UK trials COV001 and COV002, which included a single-blind randomized controlled phase 2/3 trial of AZD1222 (ChAdOx1 nCoV-19) in healthy adults. For TCRbeta chain sequencing, PBMC samples from trial participants were taken at day 0 and at day 28 after the second dose. Points the paper makes about the study in general: Spike-specific TCR breadth and depth rose significantly after two AZD1222 doses compared with day 0 and with MenACWY recipients. The vaccine-associated CD4 TCRs covered the entire spike protein, and the dominant responses fell in regions 160-218 and 743-854. In the small 56-69-year group, the increase in depth fell short of significance, most likely because of low power. Because no samples from the day 14 peak response were available, repertoires could be characterized only after the peak T cell response. Most participants were white British and females outnumbered males, and the authors suggested that clonal diversity may have been underestimated. Nearly half of unique spike-specific TCRs reportedly recognized epitopes outside regions mutated in the B.1.351 and B.1.1.7 variants. Conclusions about previously exposed vaccinees were limited because only a handful of AZD1222 recipients were SARS-CoV-2 seropositive at baseline.

Sample: peripheral blood, taken on day 0 of AZD1222 vaccination. The origin of this receptor is an adult in good health. Recombination joined TRBV2 with TRBJ2-4; the D gene identity is not certain. The CDR3 is CASGSDIQYF. DNA sequence: TGTGCCAGCGGTTCCGACATTCAGTACTTC.